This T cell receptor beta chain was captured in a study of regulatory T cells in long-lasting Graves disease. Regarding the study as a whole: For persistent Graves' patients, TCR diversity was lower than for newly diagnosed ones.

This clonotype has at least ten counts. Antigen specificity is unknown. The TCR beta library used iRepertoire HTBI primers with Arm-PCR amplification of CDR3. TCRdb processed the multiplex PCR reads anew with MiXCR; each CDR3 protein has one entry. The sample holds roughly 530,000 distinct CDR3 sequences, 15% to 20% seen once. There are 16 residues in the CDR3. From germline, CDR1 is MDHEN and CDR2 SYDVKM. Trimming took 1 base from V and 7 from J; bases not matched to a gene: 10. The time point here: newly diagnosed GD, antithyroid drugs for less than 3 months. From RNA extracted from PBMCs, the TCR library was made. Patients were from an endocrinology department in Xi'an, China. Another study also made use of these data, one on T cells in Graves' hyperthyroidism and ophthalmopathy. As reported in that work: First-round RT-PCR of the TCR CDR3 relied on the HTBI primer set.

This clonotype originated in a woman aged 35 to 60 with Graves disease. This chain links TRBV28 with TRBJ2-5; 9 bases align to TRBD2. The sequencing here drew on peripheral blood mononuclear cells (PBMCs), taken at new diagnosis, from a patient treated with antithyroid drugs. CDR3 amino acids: CASSLYSGGLGWTQYF. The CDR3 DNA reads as TGTGCCAGCAGTTTATACAGCGGGGGGCTTGGGTGGACCCAGTACTTC.